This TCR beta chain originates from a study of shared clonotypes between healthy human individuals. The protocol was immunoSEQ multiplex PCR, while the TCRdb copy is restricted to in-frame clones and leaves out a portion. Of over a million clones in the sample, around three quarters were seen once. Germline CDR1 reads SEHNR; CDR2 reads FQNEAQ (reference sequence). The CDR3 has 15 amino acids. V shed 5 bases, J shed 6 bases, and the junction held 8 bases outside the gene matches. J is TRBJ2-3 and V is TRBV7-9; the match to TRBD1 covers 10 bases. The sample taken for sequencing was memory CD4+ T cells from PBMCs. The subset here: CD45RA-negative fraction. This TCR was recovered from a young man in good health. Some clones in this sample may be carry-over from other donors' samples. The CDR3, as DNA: TGTGCCAGCAGCACCCGACAGGGGGCTAAGGATACGCAGTATTTT. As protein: CASSTRQGAKDTQYF.